The source of this T cell receptor (beta chain) is a study of blood T cell repertoires in COVID-19 (TCRdb year 2020). For the study in its entirety: Collaborator samples came from the United States, Italy and Spain and covered acute and convalescent phases of COVID-19. The material from the prospective study consisted of cDNA or gDNA derived from T cells, B-cell-depleted T cells, or PBMCs. Sample metadata almost always included a de-identified subject ID, COVID-19 status, age in years and sex. Where available, HLA class I and class II types were taken from metadata supplied by the sample provider and were not determined by assay-based typing. The dataset comprised deeply sampled blood TCRbeta repertoires from subjects exposed to, actively infected with, or recovered from COVID-19. The samples were drawn from two sources: the first 160 participants of the ongoing ImmuneRACE study, and fewer than 1,500 subjects contributed by 6 global collaborators. The repertoires were made available in a free public database intended to serve as a resource for research on the immune response to SARS-CoV-2. Broader findings and caveats from the paper: How much clinical and demographic metadata was included differed by source and by participant, and the metadata was provided uncurated.

Ends trimmed: V by 9 bases, J by 1 base; bases unmatched to a gene: 19. In the germline V gene, CDR1 corresponds to ENHRY and CDR2 to SYGVKD. The CDR3 measures 18 amino acids from cysteine to phenylalanine. Of the read, only the CDR3 DNA is kept; its 54 bases are in frame from base 1. TCRbeta CDR3 regions were amplified from genomic DNA using the immunoSEQ Assay, a bias-controlled multiplex PCR. The original pipeline was this. The number of nucleated cells in each sample was estimated from the amplification of reference gene primers within the assay. Sequence reads were collapsed and filtered to measure the absolute abundance of every unique TCRbeta CDR3 rearrangement. For each sample, productive Simpson clonality was calculated as the square root of Simpson's diversity index across productive rearrangements. In its TCRdb copy, this immuneACCESS table keeps in-frame sequences only and misses some clones. Where compared with another copy, unresolved V genes explain less than half of these, and the others have no known cause. D and trimming come from the DNA, and the V and J calls and clone size come from that table. The sample has some 450,000 clones on record, 85% to 90% of them singletons. The top ten constitute more than 0.7% of the sample.

Concerning this clone itself: Its target antigen remains unknown. Per-base qualities were not stored, and no clone one base away is much larger.

One collaborating source in Seattle enrolled patients while the patients were actively infected and followed the patients over time throughout the course of disease. Collaborating institutions collected whole blood in K2EDTA tubes following their own protocols. Collaborator samples were shipped for TCRbeta analysis as frozen whole blood, isolated PBMCs, or DNA extracted from either sample type. The V and J genes are TRBV10-3 and TRBJ2-5, with 8 bases aligning to TRBD1. The clonotype comes from a young man with COVID-19, enrolled during active disease. The sample comprised peripheral blood. The DNA is as follows: TGTGCCATTCAACAGGGGGGCATCGGGGCCGGACCCCAAGAGACCCAGTACTTC. It translates to CAIQQGGIGAGPQETQYF.